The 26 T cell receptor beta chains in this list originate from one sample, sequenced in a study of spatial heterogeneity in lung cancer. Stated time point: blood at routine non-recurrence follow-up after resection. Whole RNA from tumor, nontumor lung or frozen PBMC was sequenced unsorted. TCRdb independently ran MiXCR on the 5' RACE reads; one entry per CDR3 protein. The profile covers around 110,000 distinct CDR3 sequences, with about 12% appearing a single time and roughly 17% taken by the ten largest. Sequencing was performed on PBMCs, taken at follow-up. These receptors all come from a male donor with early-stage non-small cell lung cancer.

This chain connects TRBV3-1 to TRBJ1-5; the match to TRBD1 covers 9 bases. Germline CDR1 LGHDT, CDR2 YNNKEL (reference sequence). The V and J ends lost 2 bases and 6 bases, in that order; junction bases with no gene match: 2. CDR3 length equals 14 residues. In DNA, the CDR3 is TGTGCCAGCAGCCAACACAGGGGGCTTCAGCCCCAGCATTTT. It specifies CASSQHRGLQPQHF. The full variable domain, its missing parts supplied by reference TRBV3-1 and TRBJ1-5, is DTAVSQTPKYLVTQMGNDKSIKCEQNLGHDTMYWYKQDSKKFLKIMFSYNNKELIINETVPNRFSPKSPDKAHLNLHINSLELGDSAVYFCASSQHRGLQPQHFGDGTRLSIL.

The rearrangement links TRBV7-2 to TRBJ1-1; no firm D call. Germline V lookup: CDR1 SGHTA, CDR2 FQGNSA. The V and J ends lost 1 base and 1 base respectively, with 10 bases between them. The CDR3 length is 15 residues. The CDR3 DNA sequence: TGTGCCAGCAGCTTAGGTTGGGCTAAGAACACTGAAGCTTTCTTT. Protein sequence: CASSLGWAKNTEAFF.

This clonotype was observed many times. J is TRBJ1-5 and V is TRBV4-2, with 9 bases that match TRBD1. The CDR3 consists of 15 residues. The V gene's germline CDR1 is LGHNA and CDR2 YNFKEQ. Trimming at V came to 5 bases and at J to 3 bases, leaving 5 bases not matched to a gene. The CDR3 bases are TGTGCCAGCAGCACACGACAGGGGGTCAATCAGCCCCAGCATTTT. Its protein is CASSTRQGVNQPQHF.

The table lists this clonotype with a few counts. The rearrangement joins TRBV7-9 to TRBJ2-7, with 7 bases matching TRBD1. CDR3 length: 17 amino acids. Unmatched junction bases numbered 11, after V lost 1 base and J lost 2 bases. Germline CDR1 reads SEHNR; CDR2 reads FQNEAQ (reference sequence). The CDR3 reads CASSLDITGTETYEQYF. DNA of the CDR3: TGTGCCAGCAGCTTAGATATTACCGGGACAGAGACCTACGAGCAGTACTTC.

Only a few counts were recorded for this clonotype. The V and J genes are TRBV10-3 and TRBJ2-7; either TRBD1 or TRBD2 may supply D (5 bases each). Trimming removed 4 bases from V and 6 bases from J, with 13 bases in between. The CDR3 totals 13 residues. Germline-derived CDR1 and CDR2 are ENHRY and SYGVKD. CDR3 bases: TGTGCCATCAGTGCCGGGACGGCTCTCGAGCAGTACTTC. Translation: CAISAGTALEQYF.

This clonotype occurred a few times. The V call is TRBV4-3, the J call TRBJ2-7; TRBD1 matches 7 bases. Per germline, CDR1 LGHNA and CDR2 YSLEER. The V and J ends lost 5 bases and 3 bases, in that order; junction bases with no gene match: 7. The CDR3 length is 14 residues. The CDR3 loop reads CASSEGTAFYEQYF. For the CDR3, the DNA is TGCGCCAGCAGCGAAGGGACAGCCTTCTACGAGCAGTACTTC.

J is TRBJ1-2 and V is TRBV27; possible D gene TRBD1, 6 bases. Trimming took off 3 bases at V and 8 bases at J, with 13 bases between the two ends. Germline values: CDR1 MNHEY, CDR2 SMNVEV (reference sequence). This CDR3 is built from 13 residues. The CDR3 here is CASSFRGARGYTF. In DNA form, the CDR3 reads TGTGCCAGCAGTTTTCGGGGGGCGCGGGGCTACACCTTC.

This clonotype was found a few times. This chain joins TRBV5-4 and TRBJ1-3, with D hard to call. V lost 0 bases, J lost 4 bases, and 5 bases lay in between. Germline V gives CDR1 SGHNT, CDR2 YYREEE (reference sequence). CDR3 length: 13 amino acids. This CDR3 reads CASSLEGGNTIYF. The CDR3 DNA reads TGTGCCAGCAGCTTGGAAGGGGGAAACACCATATATTTT. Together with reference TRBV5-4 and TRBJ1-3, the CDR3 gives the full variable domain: ETGVTQSPTHLIKTRGQQVTLRCSSQSGHNTVSWYQQALGQGPQFIFQYYREEENGRGNFPPRFSGLQFPNYSSELNVNALELDDSALYLCASSLEGGNTIYFGEGSWLTVV.

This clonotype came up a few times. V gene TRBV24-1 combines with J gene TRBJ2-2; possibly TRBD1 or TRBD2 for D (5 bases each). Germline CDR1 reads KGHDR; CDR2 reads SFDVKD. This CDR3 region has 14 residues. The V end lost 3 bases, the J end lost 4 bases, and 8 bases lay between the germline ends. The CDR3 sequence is CATSDGGATGELFF. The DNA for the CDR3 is TGTGCCACCAGTGATGGGGGTGCCACCGGGGAGCTGTTTTTT.

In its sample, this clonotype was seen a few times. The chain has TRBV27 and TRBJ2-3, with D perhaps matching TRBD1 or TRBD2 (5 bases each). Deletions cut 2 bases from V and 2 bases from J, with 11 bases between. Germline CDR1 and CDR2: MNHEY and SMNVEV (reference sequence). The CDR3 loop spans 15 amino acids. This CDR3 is CASSLGGINTDTQYF. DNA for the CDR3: TGTGCCAGCAGTTTAGGGGGAATTAACACAGATACGCAGTATTTT.

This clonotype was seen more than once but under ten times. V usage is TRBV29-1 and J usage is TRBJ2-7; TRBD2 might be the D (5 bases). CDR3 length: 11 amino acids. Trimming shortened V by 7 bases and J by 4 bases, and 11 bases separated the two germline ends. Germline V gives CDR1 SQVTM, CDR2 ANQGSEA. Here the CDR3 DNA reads TGCAGCGCGTACGAGGGATACGAGCAGTACTTC. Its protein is CSAYEGYEQYF.

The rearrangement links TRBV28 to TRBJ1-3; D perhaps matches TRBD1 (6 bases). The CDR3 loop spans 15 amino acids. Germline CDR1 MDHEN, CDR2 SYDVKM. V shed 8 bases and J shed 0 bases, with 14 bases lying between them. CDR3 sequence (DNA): TGTGCCAGCGGAAGGACAGCTGTCTCTGGAAACACCATATATTTT. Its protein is CASGRTAVSGNTIYF.

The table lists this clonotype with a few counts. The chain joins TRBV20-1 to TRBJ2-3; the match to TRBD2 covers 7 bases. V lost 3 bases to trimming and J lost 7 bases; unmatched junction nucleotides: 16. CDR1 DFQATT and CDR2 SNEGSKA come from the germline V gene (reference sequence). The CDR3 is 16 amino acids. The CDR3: CSARNPSGDSLYTQYF. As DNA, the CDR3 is TGCAGTGCTAGGAACCCTAGCGGAGACTCCTTGTATACGCAGTATTTT.

The DNA for the CDR3 is TGTGCCACCAGCAGAGACGGAGGAAACACCGGGGAGCTGTTTTTT. This sequence encodes CATSRDGGNTGELFF. The gene calls are TRBV15 and TRBJ2-2, with D perhaps TRBD2 (5 bases). Between the trimmed V and J ends, which lost 0 bases and 2 bases, there was a span of 7 bases. Germline V lookup: CDR1 LNHNV, CDR2 YYDKDF (reference sequence). This CDR3 is 15 amino acids long.

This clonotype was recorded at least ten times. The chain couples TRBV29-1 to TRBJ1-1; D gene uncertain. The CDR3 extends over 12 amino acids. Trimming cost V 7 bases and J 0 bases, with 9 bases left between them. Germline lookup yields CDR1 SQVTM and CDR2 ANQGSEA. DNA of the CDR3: TGCAGCGCCTCCAGTGTGAACACTGAAGCTTTCTTT. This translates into CSASSVNTEAFF.

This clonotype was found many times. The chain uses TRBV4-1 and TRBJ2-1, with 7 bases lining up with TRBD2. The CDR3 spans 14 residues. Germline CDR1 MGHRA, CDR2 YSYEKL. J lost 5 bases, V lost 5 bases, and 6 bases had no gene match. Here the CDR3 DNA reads TGCGCCAGCAGCAAGACTAGCCGGAACAATGAGCAGTTCTTC. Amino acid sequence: CASSKTSRNNEQFF.

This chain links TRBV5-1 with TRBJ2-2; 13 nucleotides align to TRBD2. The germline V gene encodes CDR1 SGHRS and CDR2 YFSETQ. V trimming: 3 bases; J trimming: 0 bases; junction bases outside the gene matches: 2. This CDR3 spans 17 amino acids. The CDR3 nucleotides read TGCGCCAGCAGCTGGACTAGCGGGGGTTCGAACACCGGGGAGCTGTTTTTT. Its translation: CASSWTSGGSNTGELFF. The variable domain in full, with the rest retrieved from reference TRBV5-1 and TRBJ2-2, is KAGVTQTPRYLIKTRGQQVTLSCSPISGHRSVSWYQQTPGQGLQFLFEYFSETQRNKGNFPGRFSGRQFSNSRSEMNVSTLELGDSALYLCASSWTSGGSNTGELFFGEGSRLTVL.

CDR3 coding DNA: TGCGCCAGCAGCTTGTTTGGGGGTTCACAAGTTGGTAATGAAAAACTGTTTTTT. This translates into CASSLFGGSQVGNEKLFF. The chain uses TRBV5-1 and TRBJ1-4; possibly TRBD1 for D (5 bases). This CDR3 is built from 18 residues. V was cut by 1 base and J by 4 bases, with 20 bases left in between. CDR1 SGHRS and CDR2 YFSETQ come from the germline V gene.

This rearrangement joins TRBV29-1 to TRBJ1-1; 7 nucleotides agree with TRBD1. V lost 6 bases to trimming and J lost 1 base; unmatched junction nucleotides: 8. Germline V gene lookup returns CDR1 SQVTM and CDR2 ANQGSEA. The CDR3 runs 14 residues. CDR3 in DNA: TGCAGCGTCGATCCTAACAGGGGGAACACTGAAGCTTTCTTT. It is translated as CSVDPNRGNTEAFF.

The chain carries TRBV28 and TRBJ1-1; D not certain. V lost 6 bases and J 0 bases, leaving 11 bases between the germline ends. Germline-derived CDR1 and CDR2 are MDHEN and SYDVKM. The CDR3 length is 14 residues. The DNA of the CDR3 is TGTGCCAGCAGCCCCGGACGGCTGAACACTGAAGCTTTCTTT. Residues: CASSPGRLNTEAFF.

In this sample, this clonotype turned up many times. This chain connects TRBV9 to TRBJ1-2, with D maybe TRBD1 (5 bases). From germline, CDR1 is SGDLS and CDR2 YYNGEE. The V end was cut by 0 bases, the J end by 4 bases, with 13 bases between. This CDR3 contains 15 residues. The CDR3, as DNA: TGTGCCAGCAGCGTAGGACAGAGCATACTCTATGGCTACACCTTC. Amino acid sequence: CASSVGQSILYGYTF.

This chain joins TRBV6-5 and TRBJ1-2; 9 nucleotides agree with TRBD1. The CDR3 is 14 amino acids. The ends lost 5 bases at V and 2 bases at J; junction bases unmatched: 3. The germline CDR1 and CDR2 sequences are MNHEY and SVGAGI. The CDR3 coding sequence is TGTGCCAGCAGTGCGGACAGGGGAAACTATGGCTACACCTTC. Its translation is CASSADRGNYGYTF.

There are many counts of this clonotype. CDR3 in DNA: TGCAGTGCTAGTGACGCGGGGAGGATCTATGGCTACACCTTC. Residues: CSASDAGRIYGYTF. The chain is built from TRBV20-1 and TRBJ1-2; D remains unclear. Per germline, CDR1 DFQATT and CDR2 SNEGSKA (reference sequence). The CDR3 covers 14 residues. The V end was cut by 3 bases, the J end by 4 bases, with 15 bases between.

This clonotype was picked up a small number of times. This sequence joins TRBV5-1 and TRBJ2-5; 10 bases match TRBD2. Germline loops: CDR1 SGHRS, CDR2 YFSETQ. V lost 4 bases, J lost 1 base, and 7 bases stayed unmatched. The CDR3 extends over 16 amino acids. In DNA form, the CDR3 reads TGCGCCAGCAGCCGGCGGACTAGCGGATCCCAAGAGACCCAGTACTTC. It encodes CASSRRTSGSQETQYF.

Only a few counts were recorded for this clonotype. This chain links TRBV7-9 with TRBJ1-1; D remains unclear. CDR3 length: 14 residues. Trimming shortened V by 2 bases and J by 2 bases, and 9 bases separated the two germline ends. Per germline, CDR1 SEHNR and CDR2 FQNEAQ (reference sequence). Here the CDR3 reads CASSLSTANTEAFF. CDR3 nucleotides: TGTGCCAGCAGCTTATCCACAGCTAACACTGAAGCTTTCTTT.

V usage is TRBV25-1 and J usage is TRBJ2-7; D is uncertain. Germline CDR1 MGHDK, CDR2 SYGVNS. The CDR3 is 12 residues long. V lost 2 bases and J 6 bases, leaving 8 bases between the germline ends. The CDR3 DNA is TGTGCCAGCAGTGAACCAGGCCCCGAGCAGTACTTC. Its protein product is CASSEPGPEQYF.